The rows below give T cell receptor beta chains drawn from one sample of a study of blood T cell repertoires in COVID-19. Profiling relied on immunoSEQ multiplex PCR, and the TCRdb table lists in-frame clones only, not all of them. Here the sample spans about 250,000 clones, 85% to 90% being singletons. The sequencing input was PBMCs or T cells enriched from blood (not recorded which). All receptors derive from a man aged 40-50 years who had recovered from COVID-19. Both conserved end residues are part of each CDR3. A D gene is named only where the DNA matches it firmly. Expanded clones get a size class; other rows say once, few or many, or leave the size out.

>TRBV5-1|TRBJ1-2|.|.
TGCGCCAGCAGGGTGGACAGACGTAACTATGGCTACACCTTC
CASRVDRRNYGYTF
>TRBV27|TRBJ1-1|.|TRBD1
TGTGCCAGCAGTTTATTCCAGGGGGCTTACACTGAAGCTTTCTTT
CASSLFQGAYTEAFF
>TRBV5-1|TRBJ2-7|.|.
TGCGCCAGCAGCACCTTAGCGGTTGGCTCCTACGAGCAGTACTTC
CASSTLAVGSYEQYF
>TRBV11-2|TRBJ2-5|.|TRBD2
TGTGCCAGCAGCTTAGGGGCTAGCGGGAGACCAGAGACCCAGTACTTC
CASSLGASGRPETQYF
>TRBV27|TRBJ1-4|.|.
TGTGCCAGCAGTTTGGGCAGGGCTGAAAAACTGTTTTTT
CASSLGRAEKLFF
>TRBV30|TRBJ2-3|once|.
TGTGCCTGGAGTGTACGGGGGTTTTCAGATACGCAGTATTTT
CAWSVRGFSDTQYF
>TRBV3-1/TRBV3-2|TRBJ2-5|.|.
TGTGCCAGCTCATCCCACCCGGGGAACATTGAGACCCAGTACTTC
CASSSHPGNIETQYF
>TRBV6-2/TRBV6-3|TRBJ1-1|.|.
TGTGCCAGCAGTTACTCGAGGAACACTGAAGCTTTCTTT
CASSYSRNTEAFF
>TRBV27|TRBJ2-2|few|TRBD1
TGTGCCAGCAGTCCGTCAGGACAGGGGGGAGACACCGGGGAGCTGTTTTTT
CASSPSGQGGDTGELFF
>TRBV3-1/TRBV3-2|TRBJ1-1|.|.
TGTGCCAGCAGCCAGCGGGAAAGCCGGGGAGAAGCTTTCTTT
CASSQRESRGEAFF
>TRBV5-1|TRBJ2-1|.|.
TGCGCCAGCAGCTTGGAAGACTCGTCGTTCGATGAGCAGTTCTTC
CASSLEDSSFDEQFF
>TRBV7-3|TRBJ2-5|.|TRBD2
TGTGCCAGCAGCCGTAGCGGGGGCAGACAAGAGACCCAGTACTTC
CASSRSGGRQETQYF
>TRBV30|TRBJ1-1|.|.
TGTGCCTGGAGCGGGGAATGGGGTGAAGCTTTCTTT
CAWSGEWGEAFF
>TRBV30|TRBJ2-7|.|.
TGTGCCTGGAGTGTATCTCCCGAGCAGTACTTC
CAWSVSPEQYF
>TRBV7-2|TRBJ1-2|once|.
TGTGCCAGCAGCTTCCAGGGAGGCGACTATGGCTACACCTTC
CASSFQGGDYGYTF
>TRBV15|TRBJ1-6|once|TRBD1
TGTGCCACCAGCAGAGCTGGACAGGGGGATTCACCCCTCCACTTT
CATSRAGQGDSPLHF
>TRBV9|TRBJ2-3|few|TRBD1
TGTGCCAGCAGCGTCCGGGACAGGGGGCCCATGGCAGATACGCAGTATTTT
CASSVRDRGPMADTQYF
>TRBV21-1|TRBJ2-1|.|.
TGTGCCAGCAGCAAAAGGTTGACGGGTTGCGGGCAGTTCTTC
CASSKRLTGCGQFF
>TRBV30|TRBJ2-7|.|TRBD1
TGTGCCTGGAGTACAGGGGTAACCTACGAGCAGTACTTC
CAWSTGVTYEQYF
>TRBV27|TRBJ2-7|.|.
TGTGCCAGCAGTTCCGGTCTCGCCTACGAGCAGTACTTC
CASSSGLAYEQYF
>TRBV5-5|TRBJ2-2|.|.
TGTGCCAGCGGGAGGGGGAGACCTCACACCGGGGAGCTGTTTTTT
CASGRGRPHTGELFF
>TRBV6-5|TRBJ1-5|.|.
TGTGCCAGCAGTTACTCGCGACAGACAAATCAGCCCCAGCATTTT
CASSYSRQTNQPQHF
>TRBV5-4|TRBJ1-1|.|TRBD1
TGTGCCAGCAGCTGGCAGGGGGCGCGAATTGAAGCTTTCTTT
CASSWQGARIEAFF
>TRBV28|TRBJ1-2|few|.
TGTGCCGGCAGGGCCAACTATGGCTACACCTTC
CAGRANYGYTF
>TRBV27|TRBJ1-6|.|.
TGTGCCAGCAGTTTTGAGGGCTATAATTCACCCCTCCACTTT
CASSFEGYNSPLHF
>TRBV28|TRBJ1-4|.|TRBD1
TGTGCCAGCAGTCGGACAGGGGTGAATGAAAAACTGTTTTTT
CASSRTGVNEKLFF
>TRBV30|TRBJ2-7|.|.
TGTGCCTGGGGGAGGGGGACAGCCTACGAGCAGTACTTC
CAWGRGTAYEQYF
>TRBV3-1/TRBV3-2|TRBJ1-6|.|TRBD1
TGTGCCAGCAGGACGACAGGGTCACCCCTCCACTTT
CASRTTGSPLHF
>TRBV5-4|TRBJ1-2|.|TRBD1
TGTGCCAGCAGCCTCGGACAGGACTATGGCTACACCTTC
CASSLGQDYGYTF
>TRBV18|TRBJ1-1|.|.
TGTGCCAGCTGGGGAGACACTGAAGCTTTCTTT
CASWGDTEAFF
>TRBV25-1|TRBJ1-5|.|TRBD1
TGTGCCAGCAGTGCCTCGACAGGGCCCAATCAGCCCCAGCATTTT
CASSASTGPNQPQHF
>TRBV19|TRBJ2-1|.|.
TGTGCCAGTACCGAGACATCTCAGGTGTACAATGAGCAGTTCTTC
CASTETSQVYNEQFF
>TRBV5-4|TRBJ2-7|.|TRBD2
TGTGCCAGCAGCCTCCGGTTGGGCGGGAGGGAACCCTACGAGCAGTACTTC
CASSLRLGGREPYEQYF
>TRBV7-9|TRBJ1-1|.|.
TGTGCCAGCAGCAAAGGGCTTAATGAAGCTTTCTTT
CASSKGLNEAFF
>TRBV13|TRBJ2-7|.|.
TGTGCCAGCAGCTTCACCAGGGCCTCCTACGAGCAGTACTTC
CASSFTRASYEQYF
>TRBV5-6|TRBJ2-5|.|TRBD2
TGTGCCAGCAGCTCACCCGGGACTAGCGGTCTTGAGACCCAGTACTTC
CASSSPGTSGLETQYF
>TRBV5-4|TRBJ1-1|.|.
TGTGCCAGCAGCTTGGTGGCAGGAGGGATGAACACTGAAGCTTTCTTT
CASSLVAGGMNTEAFF
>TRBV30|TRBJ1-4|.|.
TGTGCCTGGAGCCAGACGACTAGGGAAAAACTGTTTTTT
CAWSQTTREKLFF
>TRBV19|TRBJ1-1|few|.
TGTGCCAGTAGTATTTTCGGGACTGAAGCTTTCTTT
CASSIFGTEAFF
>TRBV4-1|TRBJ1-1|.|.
TGCGCCAGCAGCCCCCAAGGGGGGAACACTGAAGCTTTCTTT
CASSPQGGNTEAFF
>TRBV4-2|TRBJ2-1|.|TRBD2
TGTGCCAGCAGCCAATCCGGGACTAGCGGGAGCAAGGAGCAGTTCTTC
CASSQSGTSGSKEQFF
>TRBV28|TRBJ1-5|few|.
TGTGCCAGCAGGCAGGGGTCTCAGCCCCAGCATTTT
CASRQGSQPQHF
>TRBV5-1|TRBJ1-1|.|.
TGCGCCAGCAGCAACGATAGGAACACTGAAGCTTTCTTT
CASSNDRNTEAFF
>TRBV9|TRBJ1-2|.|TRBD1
TGTGCCAGCAGCCCAGAGGGACAGACCTCCGGGGACACCTTC
CASSPEGQTSGDTF
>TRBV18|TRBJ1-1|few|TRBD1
TGTGCCAGCTCACAGGGGGCGAACACTGAAGCTTTCTTT
CASSQGANTEAFF
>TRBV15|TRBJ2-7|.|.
TGTGCCACCAGCAGAGATCATGGGGGCAGGGATAGCTACGAGCAGTACTTC
CATSRDHGGRDSYEQYF
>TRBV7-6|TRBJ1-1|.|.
TGTGCCAGCAGCTCATTTAGAGGTCAGGGGACCTCCGAAGCTTTCTTT
CASSSFRGQGTSEAFF
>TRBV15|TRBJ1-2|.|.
TGTGCCACCAGCAGAGGAGTCCCTCTTCGGGACTATGGCTACACCTTC
CATSRGVPLRDYGYTF
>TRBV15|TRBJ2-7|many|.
TGTGCCACCTCCGGCGGCCGAACCTACGAGCAGTACTTC
CATSGGRTYEQYF
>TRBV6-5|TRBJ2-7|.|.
TGTGCCAGCAGTTACTCGACGCAGGGCCACGAGCAGTACTTC
CASSYSTQGHEQYF
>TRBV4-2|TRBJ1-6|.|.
TGTGCCAGCAGCCAAGATTGGCAGATTCCACCCCTCCACTTT
CASSQDWQIPPLHF
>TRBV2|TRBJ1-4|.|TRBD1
TGTGCCAGCAGCTCCGGGACAGTCGCTGAAAAACTGTTTTTT
CASSSGTVAEKLFF
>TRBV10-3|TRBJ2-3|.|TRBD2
TGTGCCATCAGCCCTACTAGCGGGATTGCAGATACGCAGTATTTT
CAISPTSGIADTQYF
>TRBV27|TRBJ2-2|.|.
TGTGCCAGCAGTTTAATCCCGGGGGTGAACACCGGGGAGCTGTTTTTT
CASSLIPGVNTGELFF
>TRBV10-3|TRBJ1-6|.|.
TGTGCCATCAGTGGGGGCGAGAGCTCCTATAATTCACCCCTCCACTTT
CAISGGESSYNSPLHF
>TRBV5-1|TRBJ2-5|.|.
TGCGCCAGCAGCTTCCACAGGGATGAGACCCAGTACTTC
CASSFHRDETQYF
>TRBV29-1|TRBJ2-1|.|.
TGCAGCGTTGAAGATCTCGGGGAATCCTACAATGAGCAGTTCTTC
CSVEDLGESYNEQFF
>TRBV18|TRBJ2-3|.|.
TGTGCCAGCTCACCGATCCGGCTAGCCAGCACAGATACGCAGTATTTT
CASSPIRLASTDTQYF
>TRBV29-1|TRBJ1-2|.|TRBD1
TGCAGCGCAACCCTGACAGGGGCGAACTATGGCTACACCTTC
CSATLTGANYGYTF